Listed here are 30 T cell receptor beta chains from one sample, sequenced in a study of blood T cells in healthy people across ages. Next came a second PCR, run for 7 to 11 cycles, which used a sample-barcoded 5' primer along with a J-beta primer mix. MiXCR, run by TCRdb on the 5' RACE reads, gives a single entry per CDR3 protein. Of about a million distinct CDR3 sequences listed, roughly two fifths are singletons. The specimen sequenced was blood. The receptors come from a man younger than 35 in good health.

The gene calls are TRBV3-1 and TRBJ1-1, with D unresolved. CDR1 LGHDT and CDR2 YNNKEL come from the germline V gene (reference sequence). The CDR3 runs 13 residues. Trimming removed 1 base from V and 3 bases from J, with 6 bases in between. The CDR3 sequence is CASSQGVHTEAFF. In nucleotides, the CDR3 is TGTGCCAGCAGCCAAGGGGTTCACACTGAAGCTTTCTTT.

The chain combines TRBV6-2 or TRBV6-3 with TRBJ2-1; no firm D call. CDR1 and CDR2 from the germline V gene are MNHEY and SVGEGT. This CDR3 has 14 residues. V was clipped by 7 bases and J by 6 bases, with 16 bases between them. The CDR3 DNA reads TGTGCCAGCACCTTTTCGGACGGTTCCAATGAGCAGTTCTTC. It encodes CASTFSDGSNEQFF.

Points on this clonotype: Germline and junction disagree at one end, which may indicate a read error. CDR3 protein: CASSLVDRGEQYF. The CDR3 DNA follows: TGTGCTAGCAGCTTAGTAGACCGGGGTGAGCAGTACTTC. The chain carries TRBV7-7 and TRBJ2-7; maybe TRBD2 (5 bases). The CDR3 contains 13 residues. Per germline, CDR1 SSHAT and CDR2 FNYEAQ (reference sequence).

Only a few counts were recorded for this clonotype. V and J are TRBV14 and TRBJ1-2; D remains unclear. CDR1 SGHDN and CDR2 FVKESK come from the germline V gene. The V gene lost 1 base and the J gene lost 5 bases, with 17 bases spanning the gap. This CDR3 is built from 16 residues. The CDR3 loop is CASSQVSRAGDYGYTF. As DNA, the CDR3 is TGTGCCAGCAGCCAAGTATCGCGGGCAGGCGATTATGGCTACACCTTC.

This chain joins TRBV27 and TRBJ1-1; D unresolved. This CDR3 contains 14 residues. The germline CDR1 and CDR2 sequences are MNHEY and SMNVEV (reference sequence). V shed 3 bases and J shed 0 bases, with 8 bases lying between them. The DNA of the CDR3 is TGTGCCAGCAGTTTCGGCATAATGAACACTGAAGCTTTCTTT. It specifies CASSFGIMNTEAFF.

There are many counts of this clonotype. The chain is built from TRBV7-9 and TRBJ1-2; TRBD1 is a possible D gene (5 bases). The CDR3 runs 13 residues. The germline V gene has CDR1 SEHNR and CDR2 FQNEAQ (reference sequence). The V end was cut by 1 base, the J end by 6 bases, with 9 bases between. CDR3: CASSLGEGDGYTF. The CDR3 bases are TGTGCCAGCAGCTTAGGTGAAGGGGATGGCTACACCTTC.

The V call is TRBV20-1, the J call TRBJ2-1, with 7 nucleotides matching TRBD2. The DNA end lines up better with TRBJ2-7; the J call may be wrong. The CDR3 extends over 15 amino acids. CDR1 and CDR2 from the germline V gene are DFQATT and SNEGSKA (reference sequence). The CDR3 coding sequence is TGCAGTGCCAAGAGCGGGGAGAGCTCCTACAATGAGCAGTACTTC. The encoded protein is CSAKSGESSYNEQYF.

This chain connects TRBV6-1 to TRBJ1-2; 12 bases align to TRBD1. V dropped 7 bases and J dropped 8; count of bases not matched to a gene: 11. This CDR3 has 15 residues. CDR1 is MNHNS, CDR2 SASEGT, per germline. This chain's CDR3 is CASIGLPGQGAGYTF. DNA of the CDR3: TGTGCCAGCATTGGGTTACCGGGACAGGGGGCCGGCTACACCTTC.

The V call is TRBV30, the J call TRBJ1-5; TRBD1 is a possible D gene (5 bases). Germline loops: CDR1 GTSNPN, CDR2 SVGIG (reference sequence). Trimming took off 5 bases at V and 4 bases at J, with 12 bases between the two ends. The CDR3 extends over 13 amino acids. CDR3 sequence reads: CAWWGGGNQPQHF. The CDR3 bases are TGTGCCTGGTGGGGCGGGGGGAATCAGCCCCAGCATTTT.

A few counts support this clonotype. The genes are TRBV7-8 and TRBJ2-1; D possibly matches TRBD1 or TRBD2 (5 bases each). The germline V gene encodes CDR1 SGHVS and CDR2 FQNEAQ. The V end was cut by 4 bases, the J end by 6 bases, with 22 bases between. This CDR3 region has 17 residues. CDR3 sequence: CASSYKPGRNTPNEQFF. CDR3 nucleotide sequence: TGTGCCAGCAGCTATAAACCGGGACGGAATACACCCAATGAGCAGTTCTTC.

The sample holds many counts of this clonotype. The chain carries TRBV11-2 and TRBJ2-6; no clear D. The CDR3 spans 13 residues. The V end was cut by 5 bases, the J end by 0 bases, with 2 bases between. Germline-derived CDR1 and CDR2 are SGHAT and FQNNGV. CDR3: CASSNSGANVLTF. CDR3 nucleotides: TGTGCCAGCAGCAACTCTGGGGCCAACGTCCTGACTTTC.

The rearrangement uses TRBV7-2 and TRBJ1-1, with a weak D call TRBD1 (6 bases). Between the trimmed V and J ends, which lost 3 bases and 3 bases, there was a span of 11 bases. CDR1 SGHTA and CDR2 FQGNSA come from the germline V gene. This CDR3 region has 14 residues. The CDR3 spells CASSFAQGDTEAFF. CDR3 DNA: TGTGCCAGCAGCTTCGCACAGGGCGACACTGAAGCTTTCTTT. The full variable domain, rest sourced from reference TRBV7-2 and TRBJ1-1, is GAGVSQSPSNKVTEKGKDVELRCDPISGHTALYWYRQSLGQGLEFLIYFQGNSAPDKSGLPSDRFSAERTGGSVSTLTIQRTQQEDSAVYLCASSFAQGDTEAFFGQGTRLTVV.

J is TRBJ1-5 and V is TRBV7-2; D remains unclear. Per germline, CDR1 SGHTA and CDR2 FQGNSA. The V end was cut by 5 bases, the J end by 3 bases, with 14 bases between. CDR3 length: 15 amino acids. The DNA of the CDR3 is TGTGCCAGCAGCCCGAGGGCCGGATACAATCAGCCCCAGCATTTT. It is translated as CASSPRAGYNQPQHF.

This sequence joins TRBV12-3 or TRBV12-4 and TRBJ2-7; D is perhaps TRBD1 (6 bases). This CDR3 has 16 residues. V lost 2 bases and J lost 2, with 16 bases in between. Here the CDR3 reads CASSLRVQGTPYEQYF. The DNA of the CDR3 is TGTGCCAGCAGTTTAAGGGTACAGGGAACCCCCTACGAGCAGTACTTC.

This clonotype has just a few counts. The CDR3 DNA sequence: TGCGCCAGCAGCCGGGACACCAACCTGAACACTGAAGCTTTCTTT. Protein sequence: CASSRDTNLNTEAFF. The chain has TRBV4-1 and TRBJ1-1; TRBD1 might be the D (6 bases). Trimming stripped 4 bases from V and 0 bases from J, with 12 bases between. Germline loops: CDR1 MGHRA, CDR2 YSYEKL. The CDR3 is 15 residues long.

As DNA, the CDR3 is TGCAGCGTCGCCAAGGGAGGCAGGGAACGGGGCTACACCTTC. Its protein product is CSVAKGGRERGYTF. V and J are TRBV29-1 and TRBJ1-2, with D tentatively TRBD1 (5 bases). Looked up from germline, CDR1 is SQVTM and CDR2 is ANQGSEA. The V and J ends lost 6 bases and 8 bases respectively, with 22 bases between them. The CDR3 has 14 residues.

This clonotype occurred a few times. The chain recombines TRBV11-2 with TRBJ2-1; D remains unclear. The V gene lost 5 bases and the J gene lost 7 bases, with 21 bases spanning the gap. Germline CDR1 and CDR2: SGHAT and FQNNGV. This CDR3 spans 16 amino acids. CDR3 amino acids: CASSRAGPSAGNEQFF. CDR3 sequence (DNA): TGTGCCAGCAGCCGAGCTGGCCCCTCGGCCGGGAATGAGCAGTTCTTC. The full variable domain, rest sourced from reference TRBV11-2 and TRBJ2-1, is EAGVAQSPRYKIIEKRQSVAFWCNPISGHATLYWYQQILGQGPKLLIQFQNNGVVDDSQLPKDRFSAERLKGVDSTLKIQPAKLEDSAVYLCASSRAGPSAGNEQFFGPGTRLTVL.

The chain links TRBV6-6 to TRBJ1-4; D unclear. Trimming removed 0 bases at V and 7 bases at J, with 6 bases between. The CDR3 extends over 13 amino acids. Germline V gene sequence: CDR1 MNHNY, CDR2 SVGAGI (reference sequence). The CDR3 spells CASSYSSAEKLFF. CDR3 DNA sequence: TGTGCCAGCAGTTACTCGAGTGCTGAAAAACTGTTTTTT.

J is TRBJ1-3 and V is TRBV20-1, with TRBD1 matching over 8 bases. Germline values: CDR1 DFQATT, CDR2 SNEGSKA (reference sequence). The J segment lost 7 bases and the V segment lost 3 bases, leaving 5 bases of the junction unmatched. The CDR3 runs 13 residues. CDR3 DNA: TGCAGTGCTAGTGAGAGGACAGGGAACACCATATATTTT. Translated: CSASERTGNTIYF.

This clonotype has a handful of counts. V gene TRBV27 combines with J gene TRBJ2-7; D is unclear. Germline-derived CDR1 and CDR2 are MNHEY and SMNVEV (reference sequence). This CDR3 has 14 amino acids. V dropped 2 bases and J dropped 3 bases, with 11 bases sitting between them. In DNA form, the CDR3 reads TGTGCCAGCAGTTTACGTGATGGTGGCTACGAGCAGTACTTC. Residues: CASSLRDGGYEQYF.

The chain employs TRBV6-6 and TRBJ2-4; 9 bases fit TRBD1. The DNA end is more similar to TRBJ2-7, so the J call may be wrong. This CDR3 comprises 15 residues. The germline CDR1 and CDR2 sequences are MNHNY and SVGAGI (reference sequence). CDR3 in DNA: TGTGCCAGCAGGCAACAGGGGGCGGATTCCTACGAGCAGTACTTC. Translating it yields CASRQQGADSYEQYF.

This clonotype was seen a handful of times. The chain carries TRBV20-1 and TRBJ2-7; the D is unclear. Trimming pared 0 bases from V and 3 bases from J, leaving 9 bases between. This CDR3 contains 13 residues. CDR1 DFQATT and CDR2 SNEGSKA come from the germline V gene (reference sequence). In DNA form, the CDR3 reads TGCAGTGCTAGAGACGGGTCGGGCTACGAGCAGTACTTC. It yields the protein CSARDGSGYEQYF.

The sample holds a few counts of this clonotype. The chain has TRBV12-3 or TRBV12-4 and TRBJ2-7; D uncertain. V lost 6 bases, J lost 4 bases, and 10 bases lay in between. The length of the CDR3 is 12 residues. CDR3 sequence reads: CASSTSPYEQYF. The CDR3 coding sequence is TGTGCCAGCAGCACGTCCCCTTACGAGCAGTACTTC.

Details on this clonotype: The junction departs from germline at one end; a sequencing error may be responsible. This chain uses TRBV29-1 with TRBJ2-3; 7 bases fit TRBD1. Germline values: CDR1 SQVTM, CDR2 ANQGSEA. This CDR3 contains 14 residues. CDR3 sequence (DNA): TGCAGCGTTGGGACGGACAGGCCCACAGGTACGCAGTATTTT. Protein sequence: CSVGTDRPTGTQYF.

The rearrangement joins TRBV14 to TRBJ1-4, with a possible D match to TRBD1 (5 bases). The CDR3 consists of 14 residues. V was shortened by 2 bases and J by 10 bases, with 14 bases between the two germline ends. Looked up from germline, CDR1 is SGHDN and CDR2 is FVKESK. The CDR3: CASSQSGADRKLFF. CDR3 nucleotides: TGTGCCAGCAGCCAATCCGGGGCCGATAGAAAACTGTTTTTT.

The chain links TRBV7-2 to TRBJ2-2; 7 bases agree with TRBD1. Trimming cost V 1 base and J 4 bases; bases outside gene matches: 12. This CDR3 spans 18 amino acids. The germline CDR1 and CDR2 sequences are SGHTA and FQGNSA. DNA of the CDR3: TGTGCCAGCAGCTTAGTGGTTGTAGGGGGCGCTTTCACCGGGGAGCTGTTTTTT. Translation: CASSLVVVGGAFTGELFF.

This clonotype has just a few counts. The chain is built from TRBV29-1 and TRBJ2-7, with a tentative D call TRBD2 (6 bases). Germline-derived CDR1 and CDR2 are SQVTM and ANQGSEA. Trimming removed 7 bases at V and 5 bases at J, with 12 bases between. The CDR3 consists of 11 residues. CDR3 residues: CSGSGPDEQYF. CDR3 nucleotide sequence: TGCAGCGGGAGCGGGCCCGACGAGCAGTACTTC.

The J gene is TRBJ2-2, the V gene TRBV12-3 or TRBV12-4, with D possibly TRBD2 on 6 matching bases. Trimming left V 6 bases short and J 6 bases short, with 11 bases between. This CDR3 region has 13 residues. The DNA for the CDR3 is TGTGCCAGCAGCCTCGGGGGTGCCGGGGAGCTGTTTTTT. This sequence encodes CASSLGGAGELFF.

The genes are TRBV5-1 and TRBJ2-3; the match to TRBD1 covers 9 bases. Germline trimming cut 3 bases from V and 5 bases from J; bases unmatched to any gene: 7. The germline gives CDR1 SGHRS, CDR2 YFSETQ. The CDR3 is made up of 15 amino acids. The CDR3: CASSWKTGGQDTQYF. The CDR3 coding sequence is TGCGCCAGCAGCTGGAAGACAGGGGGGCAAGATACGCAGTATTTT.

This clonotype has just one count. Since a much larger clone is just one base distant, this may be a read error. V gene TRBV9 combines with J gene TRBJ2-3, with D unresolved. The V and J ends lost 0 bases and 6 bases respectively, with 8 bases between them. Germline V lookup: CDR1 SGDLS, CDR2 YYNGEE. There are 13 residues in the CDR3. CDR3 residues: CASSVDLSDTQYF. The CDR3 DNA follows: TGTGCCAGCAGCGTAGACCTTAGTGATACGCAGTATTTT.